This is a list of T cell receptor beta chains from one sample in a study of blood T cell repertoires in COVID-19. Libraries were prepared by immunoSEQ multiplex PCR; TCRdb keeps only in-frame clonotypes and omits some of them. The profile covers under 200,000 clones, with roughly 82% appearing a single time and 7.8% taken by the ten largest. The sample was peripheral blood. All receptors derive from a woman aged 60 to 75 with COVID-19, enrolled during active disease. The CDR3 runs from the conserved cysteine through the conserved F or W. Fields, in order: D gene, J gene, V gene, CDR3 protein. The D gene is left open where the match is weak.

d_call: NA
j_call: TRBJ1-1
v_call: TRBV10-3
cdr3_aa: CAISRDMNTEAFF

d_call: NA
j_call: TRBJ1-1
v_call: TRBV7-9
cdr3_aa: CASSHRAGVNTEAFF

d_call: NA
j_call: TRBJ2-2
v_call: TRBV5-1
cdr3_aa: CASSLTVANTGELFF

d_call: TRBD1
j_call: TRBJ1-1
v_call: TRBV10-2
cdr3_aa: CASSEDRVNTEAFF

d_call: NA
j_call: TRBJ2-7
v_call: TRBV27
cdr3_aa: CASSLATSYEQYF

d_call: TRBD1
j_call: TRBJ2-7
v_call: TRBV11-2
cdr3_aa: CASSLETGGIGEQYF

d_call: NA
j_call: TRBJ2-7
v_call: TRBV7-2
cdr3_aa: CASSLEGQREQYF

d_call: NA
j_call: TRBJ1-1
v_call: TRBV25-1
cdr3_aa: CASSDPLDSPEAFF

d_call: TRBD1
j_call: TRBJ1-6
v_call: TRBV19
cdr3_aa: CASSRQGEPLHF

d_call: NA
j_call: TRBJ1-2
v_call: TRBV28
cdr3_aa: CASSYPEPNYGYTF

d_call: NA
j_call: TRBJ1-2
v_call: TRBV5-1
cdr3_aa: CASSLDPGDYGYTF

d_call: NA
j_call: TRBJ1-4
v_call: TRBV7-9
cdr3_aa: CASSLGQGLFF

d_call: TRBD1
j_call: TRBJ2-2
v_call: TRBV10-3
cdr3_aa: CATRTGTNTGELFF

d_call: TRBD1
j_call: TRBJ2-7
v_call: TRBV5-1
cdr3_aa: CASSSRDRNYEQYF

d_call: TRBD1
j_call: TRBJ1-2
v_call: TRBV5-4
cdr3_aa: CASTQSPGQRSYGYTF

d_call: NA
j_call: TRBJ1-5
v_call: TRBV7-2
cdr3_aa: CASSLDSSRTENQPQHF

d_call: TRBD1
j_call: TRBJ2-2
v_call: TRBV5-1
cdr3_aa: CASSLTGETTGELFF

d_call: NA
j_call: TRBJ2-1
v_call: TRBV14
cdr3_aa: CASSPQAGTQFF

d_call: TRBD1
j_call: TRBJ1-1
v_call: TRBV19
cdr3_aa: CASSIGQGAPNTEAFF

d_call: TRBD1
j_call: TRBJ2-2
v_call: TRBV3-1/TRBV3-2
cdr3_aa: CASSLGTGATTGELFF

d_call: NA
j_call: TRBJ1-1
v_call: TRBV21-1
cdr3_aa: CASPRQGKRRSTEAFF

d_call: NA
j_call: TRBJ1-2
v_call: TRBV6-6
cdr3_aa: CASSYSNPTGSDGYTF

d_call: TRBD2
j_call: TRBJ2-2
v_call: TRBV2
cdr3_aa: CASRASGRTTGELFF

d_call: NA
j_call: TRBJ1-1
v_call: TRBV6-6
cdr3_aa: CASNRPRGVAEAFF

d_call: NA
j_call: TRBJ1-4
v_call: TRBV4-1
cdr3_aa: CASSQDRGFEKLFF

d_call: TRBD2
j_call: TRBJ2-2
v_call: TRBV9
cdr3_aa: CASSVVSSGGVGTGELFF